The TCR beta chain under discussion was sequenced for a study of cytotoxic CD8 clonotypes in ibrutinib-treated CLL. Study in general: The patients comprised approximately 11 relapsed/refractory and around 14 treatment-naive cases, some 17 IGHV unmutated. Productive templates averaged about 250,000 per sample, and productive rearrangements around 97,000. Broader study findings: Sustained-remission and progressing patients had unequal sampling times.

The CDR3 extends over 12 amino acids. Looked up from germline, CDR1 is SNHLY and CDR2 is FYNNEI. Trimming shortened V by 4 bases and J by 4 bases, and 7 bases separated the two germline ends. The planned depth of sequencing spanned 1 in 200,000 to 1 in 1 million T cells. This table comes from immunoSEQ multiplex PCR, and its TCRdb copy is limited to in-frame clones, with some not included. The sample has 300,000 to 400,000 clones; roughly 71% are singletons. As regards this clone: Its target is unknown.

The source of this sequence is a human donor with chronic lymphocytic leukemia. This material consisted of PBMCs, taken after 36 months of ibrutinib treatment. The genes are TRBV2 and TRBJ1-2; D gene unclear. CDR3 bases: TGTGCCAGCAGTGTAACTAGCTATGGCTACACCTTC. Its protein is CASSVTSYGYTF.